This T cell receptor (beta chain) was recovered during a study of control samples from healthy donors and cancer patients (dated by TCRdb to 2020 to 2021). Library prep was done by the immunoSEQ multiplex PCR assay. This is the immuneACCESS table as TCRdb keeps it, with only in-frame sequences that have V and J called. A part of the clones is gone; compared with another copy, unresolved V genes explain less than half, and the rest is unexplained. The sample contains some 150,000 clones, around 92% of them found a single time. The ten largest clones add up to approximately 3% of the sample. V was cut back by 0 bases and J by 0 bases, leaving a gap of 12 bases between them. The CDR3, cysteine through phenylalanine, is 16 amino acids long. CDR3 DNA is the only sequence kept; it has 48 bases, read in frame from the first base. CDR1 and CDR2 were assigned from the germline V gene (reference sequence) as LGHDT and YNNKEL.

A note on this clone: This receptor's antigen is unknown. Base-call qualities are not available, and no considerably larger clone is one nucleotide away.

This TCR was sampled from a man aged 25-45 years in good health. Material for sequencing was blood. The chain couples TRBV3-1 (or the pseudogene TRBV3-2) to TRBJ2-7, with TRBD2 tentatively as D gene (6 bases match). The encoded CDR3 is CASSQEKGGDSYEQYF. The bases read TGTGCCAGCAGCCAAGAAAAGGGCGGGGACTCCTACGAGCAGTACTTC.